These 11 T cell receptor beta chains share one sample of origin, sequenced in a study of blood T cells in healthy people across ages. It was with a sample-barcoded 5' primer and a J-beta primer mix that a second PCR of about 7 to 12 cycles was run. TCRdb reprocessed the 5' RACE reads via MiXCR and lists one record per CDR3 protein. The data show some 1,800,000 distinct CDR3 sequences, with about two fifths seen just once and 23% held by the top ten. The material sequenced was blood. Receptors originate from a human donor in good health.

This clonotype was recorded a few times. V usage is TRBV15 and J usage is TRBJ1-2, with 8 bases aligning to TRBD1. Germline trimming cut 3 bases from V and 8 bases from J; bases unmatched to any gene: 5. The CDR3 totals 13 residues. Germline-derived CDR1 and CDR2 are LNHNV and YYDKDF (reference sequence). CDR3 bases: TGTGCCACCAGCAGGGACAGGGAGTTCGGCTACACCTTC. Encoded protein: CATSRDREFGYTF. The variable domain in full, with the rest retrieved from reference TRBV15 and TRBJ1-2, is DAMVIQNPRYQVTQFGKPVTLSCSQTLNHNVMYWYQQKSSQAPKLLFHYYDKDFNNEADTPDNFQSRRPNTSFCFLDIRSPGLGDTAMYLCATSRDREFGYTFGSGTRLTVV.

This clonotype has a handful of counts. The genes are TRBV7-8 and TRBJ1-4; D ambiguous. Germline loops: CDR1 SGHVS, CDR2 FQNEAQ. The CDR3 totals 13 residues. V was clipped by 5 bases and J by 7 bases, with 11 bases between them. The CDR3 is CASSPRGLEKLFF. The DNA for the CDR3 is TGTGCCAGCAGCCCCCGAGGGCTTGAAAAACTGTTTTTT.

The V call is TRBV18, the J call TRBJ1-4; D unresolved. The CDR3 has 15 residues. The germline V gene encodes CDR1 KGHSH and CDR2 LQKENI. The V end was cut by 5 bases, the J end by 0 bases, with 10 bases between. CDR3 coding DNA: TGTGCCAGCTCAACACGCGCCGCAACTAATGAAAAACTGTTTTTT. This encodes CASSTRAATNEKLFF.

This clonotype was recorded only once. This chain joins TRBV7-6 and TRBJ2-7; D not resolved. In germline, CDR1 is SGHVS, CDR2 FNYEAQ. The CDR3 length is 12 residues. V shed 2 bases and J shed 5 bases, with 7 bases lying between them. DNA of the CDR3: TGTGCCAGCAGCTTACGTGAGGACGAGCAGTACTTC. It specifies CASSLREDEQYF.

The chain links TRBV20-1 to TRBJ1-5; 8 bases are a match to TRBD1. This CDR3 comprises 13 residues. J was trimmed by 4 bases and V by 2 bases; bases with no gene match: 1. Germline lookup yields CDR1 DFQATT and CDR2 SNEGSKA (reference sequence). This CDR3 is CSARQGANQPQHF. DNA for the CDR3: TGCAGTGCTAGACAGGGGGCGAATCAGCCCCAGCATTTT.

This clonotype was counted many times. The V call is TRBV29-1, the J call TRBJ2-3; possible D gene TRBD2, 5 bases. V was cut by 6 bases and J by 8 bases, with 21 bases left in between. The CDR3 loop spans 14 amino acids. CDR1 is SQVTM, CDR2 ANQGSEA, per germline. CDR3 bases: TGCAGCGTCCCCGACGAAAAACTAGTAGTTACGCAGTATTTT. Translating gives CSVPDEKLVVTQYF.

This sequence joins TRBV5-5 and TRBJ1-5, with a possible D match to TRBD1 (5 bases). The germline V gene encodes CDR1 SGHKS and CDR2 YYEKEE (reference sequence). The CDR3 has 14 residues. The V end lost 4 bases, the J end lost 4 bases, and 12 bases lay between the germline ends. The CDR3 sequence: CASSVEGWNQPQHF. The CDR3 nucleotides are TGTGCCAGCAGCGTCGAGGGGTGGAATCAGCCCCAGCATTTT.

The chain uses TRBV6-2 or TRBV6-3 and TRBJ1-2, with D tentatively TRBD1 (5 bases). V was shortened by 0 bases and J by 3 bases, with 11 bases between the two germline ends. The CDR3 has 15 amino acids. Germline V gene lookup returns CDR1 MNHEY and CDR2 SVGEGT. The CDR3: CASSYSMGEDYGYTF. The CDR3 coding sequence is TGTGCCAGCAGTTACTCGATGGGGGAGGACTATGGCTACACCTTC.

The chain joins TRBV7-2 to TRBJ2-5; TRBD2 is a possible D gene (5 bases). Germline values: CDR1 SGHTA, CDR2 FQGNSA. CDR3 length: 15 residues. The V end lost 1 base, the J end lost 1 base, and 10 bases lay between the germline ends. In nucleotides, the CDR3 is TGTGCCAGCAGCTTAGGAGGGATACCCCAAGAGACCCAGTACTTC. Protein: CASSLGGIPQETQYF.

This chain uses TRBV3-1 with TRBJ1-1; 9 bases line up with TRBD1. The CDR3 spans 14 residues. With V trimmed by 0 bases and J by 11 bases, 7 bases remained unmatched. Germline-derived CDR1 and CDR2 are LGHDT and YNNKEL (reference sequence). The CDR3 is CASSQDPGTGNAFF. In DNA form, the CDR3 reads TGTGCCAGCAGCCAAGACCCCGGGACAGGGAATGCTTTCTTT.

J is TRBJ2-3 and V is TRBV9; possibly TRBD1 or TRBD2 for D (6 bases each). V lost 1 base and J 6 bases, leaving 15 bases between the germline ends. This CDR3 has 15 residues. Germline V gives CDR1 SGDLS, CDR2 YYNGEE. CDR3 loop: CASSVRAGEEDTQYF. DNA of the CDR3: TGTGCCAGCAGCGTAAGGGCAGGGGAGGAGGATACGCAGTATTTT.